Sequencing of this T cell receptor (beta chain) was carried out in a study of Ad26.COV2.S vaccination and SARS-CoV-2 variants. On the study more broadly: Intramuscular Ad26.COV2.S doses were given once or twice, 56 days apart. Notes on the study in general: Breadth, reportedly substantial, characterized the spike-specific CD8+ and CD4+ T cell responses after vaccination.

The V and J ends lost 0 bases and 7 bases respectively, with 9 bases between them. CDR3 length: 13 amino acids. Method: immunoSEQ multiplex PCR; TCRdb's copy keeps in-frame clones and lacks some. This repertoire shows 300,000 to 500,000 clones, about nine tenths found once; its top ten account for 3.5%. On this clone: Its antigen remains unidentified.

Specified treatment: roughly 20 received Ad26.COV2.S at low or high dose, single or two shots; several received placebo; per-sample allocation not given. Following the first vaccine or placebo injection, samples were taken on day 63. This specimen was peripheral blood, taken in a trial of Ad26.COV2.S vaccine versus placebo. This TCR was recovered from a person between 18 and 59 years old who received the Ad26.COV2.S COVID-19 vaccine or a placebo. The rearrangement joins TRBV12-3 or TRBV12-4 to TRBJ1-2; D unclear. The CDR3 sequence: CASSLAPWTGYTF. CDR3 sequence (DNA): TGTGCCAGCAGTTTAGCCCCCTGGACTGGCTACACCTTC.